This TCR beta chain was sequenced in a study of T cells expressing NK-cell markers. Study details: CD3+CD56+NKG2C+, CD3+CD56+NKG2C- and CD3+CD56-NKG2C+ T cells, once sorted, supplied the TCR beta repertoires.

Study-level results: Questions lingered over whether expanded NKG2C+ T cell clones were HCMV-specific. Roughly six donors had dominant NKG2C+ clonotypes that comprised about 1.0-7.5% of their CD8+ T cells.

On this clonotype itself: What it recognizes is unknown.

Researchers built TCR beta cDNA using 5'RACE template switching with UMIs. Using the 5' RACE reads, TCRdb records one entry per CDR3 protein without DNA. Across some 150,000 distinct CDR3 sequences, the top ten clones capture more than 10% of the sample. CDR3 length: 19 amino acids. Germline CDR1 SGDLS, CDR2 YYNGEE. The sequenced sample consisted of blood T cells: a sorted CD56 or NKG2C T cell subset, CD4+ or CD8+ T cells, or bulk PBMC T cells (not recorded which). This chain uses TRBV9 with TRBJ2-3; checking the TCRdb D call of TRBD2 is not possible without DNA. The origin of this receptor is a man between 18 and 35 years old in good health. The CDR3 spells CASSANPILLGSLPDTQYF. The full variable domain, with the rest looked up from reference TRBV9 and TRBJ2-3, is DSGVTQTPKHLITATGQRVTLRCSPRSGDLSVYWYQQSLDQGLQFLIQYYNGEERAKGNILERFSAQQFPDLHSELNLSSLELGDSALYFCASSANPILLGSLPDTQYFGPGTRLTVL.